This passage covers 21 T cell receptor beta chains from one sample sequenced in a study of T-cell reconstitution after alpha-beta-depleted transplantation in children. Using unique molecular identifiers, the investigators prepared the TCRbeta library. Using its own MiXCR run on the PCR reads, TCRdb lists one record per CDR3 protein. The data hold 440,000 or so distinct CDR3 sequences, with 43% observed a single time. The sequencing here drew on PBMCs, taken before TCRalphabeta/CD19-depleted stem cell transplant. These receptors all stem from a girl aged 2 to 10 with aplastic anemia, due to receive a stem cell transplant.

This clonotype was picked up a small number of times. The gene calls are TRBV12-3 or TRBV12-4 and TRBJ2-1; D is tentatively TRBD1 or TRBD2 (5 bases each). Trimming took 5 bases from V and 6 from J, leaving 11 bases between them. The CDR3 extends over 13 amino acids. The CDR3 region has the DNA TGTGCCAGCAGTCCGTGGGACGCCAATGAGCAGTTCTTC. This gives the protein CASSPWDANEQFF.

This clonotype occurred many times. The chain links TRBV7-2 to TRBJ2-5; no reliable D call. The CDR3 totals 13 residues. V was shortened by 1 base and J by 5 bases, with 8 bases between the two germline ends. Germline loops: CDR1 SGHTA, CDR2 FQGNSA. CDR3: CASSLEAGETQYF. CDR3 DNA sequence: TGTGCCAGCAGCTTAGAGGCTGGGGAGACCCAGTACTTC. The variable domain in full, completed from reference TRBV7-2 and TRBJ2-5, reads GAGVSQSPSNKVTEKGKDVELRCDPISGHTALYWYRQSLGQGLEFLIYFQGNSAPDKSGLPSDRFSAERTGGSVSTLTIQRTQQEDSAVYLCASSLEAGETQYFGPGTRLLVL.

This clonotype has a count of ten or more. The rearrangement links TRBV12-3 or TRBV12-4 to TRBJ1-2, with TRBD1 as a possible D gene (6 bases). The CDR3 runs to 12 residues. Trimming took 5 bases from V and 8 from J, leaving 12 bases between them. The CDR3 bases are TGTGCCAGCAGTCCACGGGGGCTCGGCTACACCTTC. Translation gives CASSPRGLGYTF.

The chain recombines TRBV4-1 with TRBJ2-5, with D possibly matching TRBD1 (5 bases). V was clipped by 0 bases and J by 3 bases, with 8 bases between them. This CDR3 comprises 14 residues. CDR1 and CDR2 from the germline V gene are MGHRA and YSYEKL. In nucleotides, the CDR3 is TGCGCCAGCAGCCAAGAACAGGTCAAAGAGACCCAGTACTTC. As protein: CASSQEQVKETQYF.

In its sample, this clonotype was seen many times. The V gene is TRBV9, the J gene TRBJ2-1; weak D call: TRBD2 (6 bases). The CDR3 spans 15 residues. The ends were cut back, 0 bases at V and 8 bases at J, with 15 bases in the middle. Germline lookup yields CDR1 SGDLS and CDR2 YYNGEE. The CDR3 nucleotides read TGTGCCAGCAGCGTAGGAGCTCTCCGGAGGGATGAGCAGTTCTTC. Amino acids: CASSVGALRRDEQFF.

With respect to this clonotype: Since a much larger clone is just one base distant, this may be a read error. The gene calls are TRBV5-1 and TRBJ2-5; 14 bases fit TRBD2. The germline CDR1 and CDR2 sequences are SGHRS and YFSETQ. There are 16 residues in the CDR3. The chain's CDR3 is CAGSSGLAGAQETQYF. In DNA form, the CDR3 reads TGCGCCGGCAGCTCGGGACTAGCGGGAGCACAAGAGACCCAGTACTTC.

This clonotype was seen at least ten times. This chain joins TRBV6-1 and TRBJ2-3; 13 nucleotides match TRBD2. V lost 4 bases to trimming and J lost 5 bases; unmatched junction nucleotides: 6. CDR1 and CDR2 from the germline V gene are MNHNS and SASEGT. The CDR3 has 16 residues. DNA of the CDR3: TGTGCCAGCAGTGCTGGACTAGCGGGAGTTGTAGATACGCAGTATTTT. Its protein is CASSAGLAGVVDTQYF.

The chain couples TRBV12-3 or TRBV12-4 to TRBJ2-7; D may match TRBD1 or TRBD2 (5 bases each). This CDR3 is built from 15 residues. V was pared by 5 bases and J by 2 bases, with 16 bases between. CDR3 DNA: TGTGCCAGCAGTCCGTCCCGGGGCAGTCCCTACGAGCAGTACTTC. This sequence encodes CASSPSRGSPYEQYF.

This clonotype was detected a few times. The chain uses TRBV7-2 and TRBJ2-1; D could derive from TRBD1 or TRBD2 (5 bases each). The CDR3 loop spans 15 amino acids. Germline CDR1 is SGHTA and CDR2 is FQGNSA. V lost 2 bases, J lost 3 bases, and 11 bases lay in between. The CDR3 DNA follows: TGTGCCAGCAGCTTACGGGTGAGGGGCTACAATGAGCAGTTCTTC. Protein sequence: CASSLRVRGYNEQFF.

This clonotype was counted many times. This sequence joins TRBV12-3 or TRBV12-4 and TRBJ2-3, with D tentatively TRBD2 (5 bases). The CDR3 totals 13 residues. The ends were cut back, 0 bases at V and 4 bases at J, with 5 bases in the middle. The CDR3 nucleotides read TGTGCCAGCAGTTTAGCGGGAGCAGATACGCAGTATTTT. This codes for CASSLAGADTQYF.

This clonotype was counted a single time. This chain links TRBV5-1 with TRBJ2-1, with 9 bases identical to TRBD2. This CDR3 is 15 amino acids long. Germline-derived CDR1 and CDR2 are SGHRS and YFSETQ. V lost 4 bases to trimming and J lost 1 base; unmatched junction nucleotides: 3. CDR3 sequence reads: CASSPSGESYNEQFF. DNA of the CDR3: TGCGCCAGCAGCCCTAGCGGGGAGTCCTACAATGAGCAGTTCTTC.

V usage is TRBV5-4 and J usage is TRBJ2-3, with TRBD1 as a possible D gene (6 bases). The CDR3 is 13 residues long. With 7 bases removed from V and 4 bases from J, the gap between germline ends came to 13 bases. CDR1 and CDR2 from the germline V gene are SGHNT and YYREEE (reference sequence). CDR3 sequence reads: CASGYQGPDTQYF. The CDR3 DNA sequence: TGTGCCAGCGGTTATCAGGGGCCAGATACGCAGTATTTT.

The V gene is TRBV5-1, the J gene TRBJ1-4; D possibly corresponds to TRBD1 (6 bases). Germline V gene lookup returns CDR1 SGHRS and CDR2 YFSETQ. The CDR3 contains 12 residues. The V gene lost 3 bases and the J gene lost 8 bases, with 8 bases spanning the gap. DNA of the CDR3: TGCGCCAGCAGCTCAGACAGGGAAAAACTGTTTTTT. Protein sequence: CASSSDREKLFF.

The gene calls are TRBV12-3 or TRBV12-4 and TRBJ2-1, with D uncertain. V was trimmed by 4 bases and J by 2 bases, leaving 9 bases between them. The length of the CDR3 is 14 residues. The CDR3: CASSWVTPYNEQFF. CDR3 bases: TGTGCCAGCAGTTGGGTCACGCCCTACAATGAGCAGTTCTTC.

V is TRBV20-1 and J is TRBJ1-1; tentatively, D is TRBD1 (6 bases). V lost 5 bases and J lost 10, with 11 bases in between. CDR1 and CDR2 from the germline V gene are DFQATT and SNEGSKA (reference sequence). CDR3 length equals 10 residues. The CDR3 nucleotides are TGCAGTGCTTCCGGGGGCGGAGCTTTCTTT. Its translation: CSASGGGAFF.

The J gene is TRBJ2-7, the V gene TRBV10-3; 7 bases line up with TRBD2. The junction had 12 bases not matched to a gene; V was cut back by 2 bases and J by 2 bases. Germline V lookup: CDR1 ENHRY, CDR2 SYGVKD. The length of the CDR3 is 17 residues. This CDR3 reads CAISEGEQLADPYEQYF. CDR3 coding DNA: TGTGCCATCAGTGAGGGGGAACAGCTAGCGGACCCCTACGAGCAGTACTTC.

The chain couples TRBV28 to TRBJ2-7; the match to TRBD1 covers 9 bases. After removal of 6 bases from V and 3 bases from J, the junction contained 12 bases not matched to a gene. CDR3 length: 16 residues. Looked up from germline, CDR1 is MDHEN and CDR2 is SYDVKM. CDR3 residues: CASRLSRDRDLYEQYF. CDR3 bases: TGTGCCAGCAGACTCTCCCGGGACAGGGACCTCTACGAGCAGTACTTC.

With respect to this clonotype: A single base separates this from a much larger clone, so it may be a read error. The genes are TRBV2 and TRBJ2-7; D might be TRBD1 or TRBD2, each matching 5 bases. V shed 8 bases and J shed 2 bases, with 16 bases lying between them. The germline CDR1 and CDR2 sequences are SNHLY and FYNNEI. The CDR3 covers 14 residues. CDR3 sequence (DNA): TGTGCCAGCCGGGGCTCAGAGATTCCCTACGAGCAGTACTTC. Translation gives CASRGSEIPYEQYF.

This clonotype showed up many times. The rearrangement joins TRBV12-3 or TRBV12-4 to TRBJ1-2; D call uncertain. This CDR3 has 11 amino acids. The V gene lost 11 bases and the J gene lost 4 bases, with 11 bases spanning the gap. The CDR3 coding sequence is TGTGCCTCCCGGTGGTCCTATGGCTACACCTTC. It yields the protein CASRWSYGYTF.

This clonotype was seen a few times. The chain carries TRBV7-9 and TRBJ1-1, with D possibly being TRBD1 (6 bases). V dropped 5 bases and J dropped 6 bases, with 19 bases sitting between them. CDR1 is SEHNR and CDR2 is FQNEAQ in the germline V gene (reference sequence). The CDR3 sequence is 15 residues long. The CDR3 sequence: CASSLTAGAGAEAFF. DNA of the CDR3: TGTGCCAGCAGCCTAACCGCGGGGGCTGGGGCTGAAGCTTTCTTT.

V gene TRBV20-1 combines with J gene TRBJ2-3, with 10 bases identical to TRBD2. After removal of 3 bases from V and 6 bases from J, the junction contained 9 bases not matched to a gene. This CDR3 contains 15 residues. The V gene's germline CDR1 is DFQATT and CDR2 SNEGSKA (reference sequence). CDR3: CSARLAGANRDTQYF. DNA for the CDR3: TGCAGTGCTAGGCTAGCGGGGGCTAACAGGGATACGCAGTATTTT.